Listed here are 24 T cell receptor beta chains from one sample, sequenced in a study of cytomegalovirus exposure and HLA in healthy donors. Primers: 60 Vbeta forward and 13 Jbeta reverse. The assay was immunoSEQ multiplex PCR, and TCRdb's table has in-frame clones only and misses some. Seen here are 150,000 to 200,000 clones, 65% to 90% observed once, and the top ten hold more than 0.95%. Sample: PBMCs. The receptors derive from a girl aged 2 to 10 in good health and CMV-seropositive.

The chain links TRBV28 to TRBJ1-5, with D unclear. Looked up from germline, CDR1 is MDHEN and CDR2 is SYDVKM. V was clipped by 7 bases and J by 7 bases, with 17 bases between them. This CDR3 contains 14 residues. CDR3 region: CASKTAGSGQPQHF. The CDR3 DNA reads TGTGCCAGCAAAACGGCTGGGTCAGGCCAGCCCCAGCATTTT.

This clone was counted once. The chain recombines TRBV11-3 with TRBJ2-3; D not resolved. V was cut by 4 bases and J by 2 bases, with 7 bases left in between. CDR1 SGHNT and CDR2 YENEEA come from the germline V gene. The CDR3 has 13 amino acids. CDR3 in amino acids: CASSSRDTDTQYF. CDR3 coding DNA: TGTGCCAGCAGCTCGAGAGACACAGATACGCAGTATTTT.

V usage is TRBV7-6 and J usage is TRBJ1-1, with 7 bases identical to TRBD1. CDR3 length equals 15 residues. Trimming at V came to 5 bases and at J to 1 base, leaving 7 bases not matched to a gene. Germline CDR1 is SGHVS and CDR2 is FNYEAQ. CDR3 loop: CASSPGGQPNTEAFF. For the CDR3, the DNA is TGTGCCAGCAGCCCAGGGGGGCAGCCGAACACTGAAGCTTTCTTT.

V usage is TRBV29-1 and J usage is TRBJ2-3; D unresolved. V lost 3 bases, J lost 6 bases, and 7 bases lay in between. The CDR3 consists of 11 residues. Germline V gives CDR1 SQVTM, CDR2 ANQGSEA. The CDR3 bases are TGCAGCGTTGATGTCCGGGATACGCAGTATTTT. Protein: CSVDVRDTQYF.

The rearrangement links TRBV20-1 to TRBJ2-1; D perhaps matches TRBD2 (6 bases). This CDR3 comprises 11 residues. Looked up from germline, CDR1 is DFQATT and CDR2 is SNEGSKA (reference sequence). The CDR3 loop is CSGSSYNEQFF. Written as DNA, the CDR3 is TGCAGCGGGAGTTCCTACAATGAGCAGTTCTTC.

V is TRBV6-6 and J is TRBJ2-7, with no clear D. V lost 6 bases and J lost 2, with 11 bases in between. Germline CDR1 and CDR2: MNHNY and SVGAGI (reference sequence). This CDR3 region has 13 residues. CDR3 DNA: TGTGCCAGCAGGCCGTATCAGACCTACGAGCAGTACTTC. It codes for CASRPYQTYEQYF.

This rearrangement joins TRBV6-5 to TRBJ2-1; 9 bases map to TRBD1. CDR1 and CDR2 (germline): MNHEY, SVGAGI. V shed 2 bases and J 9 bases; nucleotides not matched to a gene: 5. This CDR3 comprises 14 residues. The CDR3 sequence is CASSYRDRVSEQFF. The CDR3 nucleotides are TGTGCCAGCAGTTACCGGGACAGGGTGAGTGAGCAGTTCTTC.

The CDR3 region is CASSYRDRNGYTF. Written as DNA, the CDR3 is TGTGCCAGCAGTTACCGGGACAGGAATGGCTACACCTTC. This chain connects TRBV6-5 to TRBJ1-2; 8 positions agree with TRBD1. Germline assignment: CDR1 MNHEY and CDR2 SVGAGI. This CDR3 spans 13 amino acids. Unmatched junction bases numbered 2, after V lost 2 bases and J lost 6 bases.

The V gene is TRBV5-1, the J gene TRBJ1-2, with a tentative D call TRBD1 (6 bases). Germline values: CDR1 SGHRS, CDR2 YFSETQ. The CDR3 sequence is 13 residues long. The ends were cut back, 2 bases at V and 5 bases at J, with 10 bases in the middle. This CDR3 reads CASSFDRSYGYTF. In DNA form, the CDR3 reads TGCGCCAGCAGCTTTGACAGGAGTTATGGCTACACCTTC.

The CDR3 coding sequence is TGTGCCAGCAGACGGAGGGGAGGTCACCAAGAGACCCAGTACTTC. Its protein is CASRRRGGHQETQYF. The rearrangement links TRBV11-2 to TRBJ2-5, with a possible D match to TRBD2 (6 bases). Looked up from germline, CDR1 is SGHAT and CDR2 is FQNNGV. Trimming stripped 6 bases from V and 0 bases from J, with 14 bases between. CDR3 size: 15 residues.

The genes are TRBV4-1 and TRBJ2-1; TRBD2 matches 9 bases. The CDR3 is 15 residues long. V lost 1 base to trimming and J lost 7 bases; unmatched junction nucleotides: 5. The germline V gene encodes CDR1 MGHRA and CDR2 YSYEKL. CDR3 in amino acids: CASSQVSGSNNEQFF. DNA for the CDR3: TGCGCCAGCAGCCAAGTTAGCGGGAGTAATAATGAGCAGTTCTTC.

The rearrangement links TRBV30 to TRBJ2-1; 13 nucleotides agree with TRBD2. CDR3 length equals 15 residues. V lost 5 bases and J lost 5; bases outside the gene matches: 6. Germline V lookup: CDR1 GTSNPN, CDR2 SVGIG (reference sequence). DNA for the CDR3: TGTGCCTGGCAACTAGCGGGAGGGCCGCACAATGAGCAGTTCTTC. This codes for CAWQLAGGPHNEQFF.

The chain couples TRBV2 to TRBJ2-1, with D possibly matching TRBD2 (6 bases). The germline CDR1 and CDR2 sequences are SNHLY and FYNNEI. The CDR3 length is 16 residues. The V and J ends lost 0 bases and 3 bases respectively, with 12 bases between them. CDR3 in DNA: TGTGCCAGCAGTGAAGCATCGAGCGGGCGCTACAATGAGCAGTTCTTC. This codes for CASSEASSGRYNEQFF. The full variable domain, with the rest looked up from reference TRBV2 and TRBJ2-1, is EPEVTQTPSHQVTQMGQEVILRCVPISNHLYFYWYRQILGQKVEFLVSFYNNEISEKSEIFDDQFSVERPDGSNFTLKIRSTKLEDSAMYFCASSEASSGRYNEQFFGPGTRLTVL.

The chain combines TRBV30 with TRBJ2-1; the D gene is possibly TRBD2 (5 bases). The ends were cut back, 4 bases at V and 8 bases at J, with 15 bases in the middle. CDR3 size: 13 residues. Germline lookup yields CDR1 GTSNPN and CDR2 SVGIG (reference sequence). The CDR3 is CAWNKGVKDEQFF. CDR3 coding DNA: TGTGCCTGGAATAAGGGAGTGAAGGATGAGCAGTTCTTC.

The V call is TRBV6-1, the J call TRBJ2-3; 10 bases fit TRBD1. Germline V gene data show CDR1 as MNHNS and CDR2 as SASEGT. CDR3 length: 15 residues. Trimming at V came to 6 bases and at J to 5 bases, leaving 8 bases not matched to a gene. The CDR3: CASSYRDRGRDTQYF. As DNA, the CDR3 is TGTGCCAGCAGCTACCGGGACAGGGGAAGAGATACGCAGTATTTT.

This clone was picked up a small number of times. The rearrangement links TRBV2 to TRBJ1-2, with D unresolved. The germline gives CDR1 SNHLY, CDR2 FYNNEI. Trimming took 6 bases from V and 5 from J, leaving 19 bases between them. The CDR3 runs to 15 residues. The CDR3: CASRRNPGGGYGYTF. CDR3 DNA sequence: TGTGCCAGCAGAAGAAACCCAGGTGGAGGGTATGGCTACACCTTC.

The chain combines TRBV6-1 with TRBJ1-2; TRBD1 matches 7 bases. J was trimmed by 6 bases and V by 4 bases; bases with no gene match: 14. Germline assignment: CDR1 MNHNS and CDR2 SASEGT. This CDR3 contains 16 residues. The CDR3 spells CASSGLDRLGANGYTF. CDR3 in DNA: TGTGCCAGCAGTGGGCTGGACAGGCTTGGGGCTAATGGCTACACCTTC.

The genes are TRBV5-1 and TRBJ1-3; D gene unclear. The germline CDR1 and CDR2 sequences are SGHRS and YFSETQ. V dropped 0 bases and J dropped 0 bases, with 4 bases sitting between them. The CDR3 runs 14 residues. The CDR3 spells CASSLDNSGNTIYF. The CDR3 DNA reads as TGCGCCAGCAGCTTGGATAACTCTGGAAACACCATATATTTT.

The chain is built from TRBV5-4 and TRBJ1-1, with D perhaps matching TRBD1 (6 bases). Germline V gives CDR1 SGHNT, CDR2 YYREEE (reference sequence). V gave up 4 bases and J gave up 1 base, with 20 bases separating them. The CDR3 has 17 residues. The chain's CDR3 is CASSQDSAATGNTEAFF. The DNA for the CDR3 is TGTGCCAGCAGCCAAGACTCCGCGGCGACAGGGAACACTGAAGCTTTCTTT.

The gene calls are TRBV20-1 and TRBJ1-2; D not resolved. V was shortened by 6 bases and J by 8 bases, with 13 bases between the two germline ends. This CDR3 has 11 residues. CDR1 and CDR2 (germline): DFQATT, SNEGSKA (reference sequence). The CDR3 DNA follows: TGCAGTGCCTTACTCGAGAGGGGCTACACCTTC. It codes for CSALLERGYTF.

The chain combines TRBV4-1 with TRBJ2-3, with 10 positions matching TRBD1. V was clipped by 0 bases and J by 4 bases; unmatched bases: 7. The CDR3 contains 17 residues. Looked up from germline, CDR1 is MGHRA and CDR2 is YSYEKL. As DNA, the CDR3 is TGCGCCAGCAGCCAAGAAGGACCGGGACAGGGGCCAGATACGCAGTATTTT. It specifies CASSQEGPGQGPDTQYF.

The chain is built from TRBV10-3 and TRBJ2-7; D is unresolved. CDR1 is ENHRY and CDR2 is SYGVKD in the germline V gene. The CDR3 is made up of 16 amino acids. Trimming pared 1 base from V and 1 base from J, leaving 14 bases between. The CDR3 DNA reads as TGTGCCATCAGTGAGTTGGTGGCCGAACGATCCTACGAGCAGTACTTC. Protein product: CAISELVAERSYEQYF.

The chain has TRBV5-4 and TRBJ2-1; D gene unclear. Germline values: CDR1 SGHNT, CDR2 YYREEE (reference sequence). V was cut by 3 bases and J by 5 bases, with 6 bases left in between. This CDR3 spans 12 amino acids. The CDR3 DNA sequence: TGTGCCAGCAGCTCGGTTGACAATGAGCAGTTCTTC. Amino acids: CASSSVDNEQFF.

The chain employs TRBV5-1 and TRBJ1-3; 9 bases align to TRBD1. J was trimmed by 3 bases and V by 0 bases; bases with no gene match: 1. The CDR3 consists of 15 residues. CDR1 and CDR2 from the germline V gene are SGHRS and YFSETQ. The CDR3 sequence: CASSLDRGLGNTIYF. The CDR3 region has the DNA TGCGCCAGCAGCTTGGACAGGGGGCTTGGAAACACCATATATTTT.